The 13 T cell receptor beta chains below come from one sample, sequenced in a study of graft-versus-host responses after intestinal transplantation. Measured with immunoSEQ multiplex PCR; TCRdb has only the in-frame clones, and not every one. Of under 150,000 clones listed, just under 95% are singletons. Their antigen targets remain unknown. Specimen: unstimulated CD4+ T cells sorted from spleen or lymph node cells, collected before intestinal transplant. These receptors all stem from a human donor who received an intestinal transplant.

The V gene is TRBV28, the J gene TRBJ1-1; 10 nucleotides match TRBD1. The V and J ends lost 5 bases and 8 bases, in that order; junction bases with no gene match: 8. Germline V gives CDR1 MDHEN, CDR2 SYDVKM. The CDR3 extends over 14 amino acids. The CDR3 nucleotides read TGTGCCAGCAGTCTGCGGGACAGGGGAAAGGAAGCTTTCTTT. It specifies CASSLRDRGKEAFF.

This chain links TRBV29-1 with TRBJ2-7; 10 nucleotides agree with TRBD2. Looked up from germline, CDR1 is SQVTM and CDR2 is ANQGSEA. The length of the CDR3 is 13 residues. The ends lost 4 bases at V and 3 bases at J; junction bases unmatched: 3. Here the CDR3 reads CSVGLAGVYEQYF. The CDR3 coding sequence is TGCAGCGTTGGGCTAGCGGGAGTCTACGAGCAGTACTTC.

The rearrangement uses TRBV18 and TRBJ2-1; a possible D gene is TRBD1 (6 bases). V was clipped by 3 bases and J by 7 bases, with 13 bases between them. CDR3 length: 14 amino acids. Germline V gene lookup returns CDR1 KGHSH and CDR2 LQKENI. DNA of the CDR3: TGTGCCAGCTCACCCGGTTTAGGGGGTAATGAGCAGTTCTTC. It translates to CASSPGLGGNEQFF.

J is TRBJ1-2 and V is TRBV6-5; the D gene is possibly TRBD1 (6 bases). CDR1 MNHEY and CDR2 SVGAGI come from the germline V gene. CDR3 length: 12 amino acids. Trimming took off 6 bases at V and 2 bases at J, with 7 bases between the two ends. The CDR3 DNA sequence: TGTGCCAGCAGGCAGGGGAACTATGGCTACACCTTC. Protein: CASRQGNYGYTF.

The chain couples TRBV6-5 to TRBJ2-1; TRBD1 matches 10 bases. The CDR3 extends over 15 amino acids. From germline, CDR1 is MNHEY and CDR2 SVGAGI. V was clipped by 2 bases and J by 8 bases; unmatched bases: 6. CDR3 residues: CASSYGGQGFYEQFF. DNA of the CDR3: TGTGCCAGCAGTTACGGGGGACAGGGGTTTTATGAGCAGTTCTTC.

V and J are TRBV11-2 and TRBJ2-5; TRBD1 is a possible D gene (5 bases). The germline CDR1 and CDR2 sequences are SGHAT and FQNNGV. The ends were cut back, 3 bases at V and 5 bases at J, with 13 bases in the middle. CDR3 length: 14 amino acids. The CDR3 sequence: CASSFGRVIETQYF. CDR3 bases: TGTGCCAGCAGCTTTGGCAGGGTGATTGAGACCCAGTACTTC.

The rearrangement links TRBV27 to TRBJ2-1, with D possibly being TRBD1 (7 bases). Trimming took off 6 bases at V and 5 bases at J, with 20 bases between the two ends. Germline CDR1 MNHEY, CDR2 SMNVEV (reference sequence). The CDR3 contains 16 residues. The CDR3 DNA reads as TGTGCCAGCAGGGACGGGGGACCAGGGGGGAACAATGAGCAGTTCTTC. Translation: CASRDGGPGGNNEQFF.

V is TRBV27 and J is TRBJ1-2, with 7 positions matching TRBD1. This CDR3 comprises 15 residues. Germline V gives CDR1 MNHEY, CDR2 SMNVEV (reference sequence). After removal of 4 bases from V and 0 bases from J, the junction contained 5 bases not matched to a gene. The CDR3 coding sequence is TGTGCCAGCAGTTCCTGGGACAGTACTAACTATGGCTACACCTTC. This sequence encodes CASSSWDSTNYGYTF.

The chain uses TRBV11-3 and TRBJ2-1; TRBD2 agrees at 9 bases. The V segment lost 4 bases and the J segment 5 bases; nucleotides outside the gene matches: 6. Germline V lookup: CDR1 SGHNT, CDR2 YENEEA. The CDR3 covers 15 residues. CDR3 DNA sequence: TGTGCCAGCAGCTCACCGACTAGCGGAAACAATGAGCAGTTCTTC. This codes for CASSSPTSGNNEQFF.

This clone was counted once. The chain couples TRBV6-1 to TRBJ1-3; D uncertain. The CDR3 runs to 16 residues. V was clipped by 1 base and J by 2 bases, with 12 bases between them. Germline values: CDR1 MNHNS, CDR2 SASEGT. This CDR3 is CASSEVEGRTGNTIYF. For the CDR3, the DNA is TGTGCCAGCAGTGAAGTGGAAGGGCGCACTGGAAACACCATATATTTT.

The gene calls are TRBV15 and TRBJ2-1; D call uncertain. The CDR3 loop spans 13 amino acids. Trimming left V 0 bases short and J 9 bases short, with 9 bases between. Germline loops: CDR1 LNHNV, CDR2 YYDKDF (reference sequence). The CDR3 protein is CATSRDVPSEQFF. CDR3 sequence (DNA): TGTGCCACCAGCAGAGACGTCCCCAGTGAGCAGTTCTTC.

V usage is TRBV27 and J usage is TRBJ2-7; TRBD1 is a possible D gene (6 bases). This CDR3 is built from 12 residues. Trimming cost V 5 bases and J 5 bases, with 10 bases left between them. From germline, CDR1 is MNHEY and CDR2 SMNVEV (reference sequence). CDR3 loop: CASSPPGDEQYF. The CDR3 nucleotides read TGTGCCAGCAGTCCCCCAGGGGACGAGCAGTACTTC.

CDR3 in amino acids: CASSLLRPGQGPLYGYTF. CDR3 nucleotide sequence: TGCGCCAGCAGCTTGTTGCGGCCGGGACAGGGGCCCCTCTATGGCTACACCTTC. This sequence joins TRBV5-1 and TRBJ1-2; 10 bases fit TRBD1. Germline CDR1 and CDR2: SGHRS and YFSETQ. V was clipped by 1 base and J by 4 bases; unmatched bases: 13. CDR3 length: 18 residues.